The 10 T cell receptor beta chains given below trace back to one sample, sequenced in a study of blood T cell repertoires in COVID-19. TCRdb's copy holds only in-frame clones and misses some; the assay was immunoSEQ multiplex PCR. The sample comprises around 120,000 clones, less than 90% of which are singletons, and about 2.3% rests with the top ten. Sequenced material: PBMCs or T cells enriched from blood (not recorded which). Receptor source: a woman aged 45-59 years who had recovered from COVID-19.

The CDR3 protein is CASSQGQRNEQFF. CDR3 nucleotides: TGTGCCAGCAGCCAAGGACAACGTAATGAGCAGTTCTTC. The chain is built from TRBV3-1 (or the pseudogene TRBV3-2) and TRBJ2-1; D unclear. The CDR3 is 13 residues long. V lost 1 base, J lost 7 bases, and 8 bases lay in between. The germline V gene has CDR1 LGHDT and CDR2 YNNKEL (reference sequence).

This rearrangement joins TRBV6-2 or TRBV6-3 to TRBJ2-7, with D possibly TRBD1 on 5 matching bases. Germline V gives CDR1 MNHEY, CDR2 SVGEGT. Trimming pared 0 bases from V and 3 bases from J, leaving 12 bases between. The CDR3 spans 15 residues. The CDR3 reads CASSYSPGSGYEQYF. CDR3 DNA sequence: TGTGCCAGCAGTTACTCGCCAGGGTCTGGCTACGAGCAGTACTTC.

This clone is a singleton in its sample. Its ends do not fully match the called genes, so a read error is possible. This chain joins TRBV4-1 and TRBJ2-3, with TRBD2 matching 10 bases. In germline, CDR1 is MGHRA, CDR2 YSYEKL. The CDR3 totals 15 residues. This CDR3 reads CASSQDRSLAGKKGF. As DNA, the CDR3 is TGCGCCAGCAGCCAAGATAGATCACTAGCGGGGAAAAAGGGTTTT.

The V call is TRBV30, the J call TRBJ2-7; 9 nucleotides line up with TRBD1. The ends lost 5 bases at V and 4 bases at J; junction bases unmatched: 6. CDR1 is GTSNPN and CDR2 is SVGIG in the germline V gene (reference sequence). This CDR3 contains 13 residues. The CDR3 coding sequence is TGTGCCTGGGACACAGGGGGCAAATACGAGCAGTACTTC. This gives the protein CAWDTGGKYEQYF.

The V gene is TRBV7-6, the J gene TRBJ1-3; TRBD1 matches 9 bases. The germline gives CDR1 SGHVS, CDR2 FNYEAQ. V shed 5 bases, J shed 8 bases, and the junction held 10 bases outside the gene matches. This CDR3 is 15 amino acids long. CDR3 loop: CASSHGQGNIDTIYF. The CDR3 DNA reads as TGTGCCAGCAGCCACGGACAGGGGAATATAGACACCATATATTTT. The complete variable domain, with remaining parts taken from reference TRBV7-6 and TRBJ1-3, reads GAGVSQSPRYKVTKRGQDVALRCDPISGHVSLYWYRQALGQGPEFLTYFNYEAQQDKSGLPNDRFSAERPEGSISTLTIQRTEQRDSAMYRCASSHGQGNIDTIYFGEGSWLTVV.

The V gene is TRBV13, the J gene TRBJ2-5; TRBD2 agrees at 8 bases. Trimming at V came to 6 bases and at J to 5 bases, leaving 8 bases not matched to a gene. The germline V gene encodes CDR1 PRHDT and CDR2 FYEKMQ (reference sequence). The length of the CDR3 is 14 residues. Here the CDR3 DNA reads TGTGCCAGCAGTCAATTTTCGGGGGGGGAGACCCAGTACTTC. It translates to CASSQFSGGETQYF.

The CDR3 coding sequence is TGTGCCAGCAGTCCAGGGGGAGGAAACACCATATATTTT. Its translation is CASSPGGGNTIYF. This sequence joins TRBV12-3 or TRBV12-4 and TRBJ1-3, with 7 positions matching TRBD1. V shed 5 bases and J 4 bases; nucleotides not matched to a gene: 2. The CDR3 consists of 13 residues.

The genes are TRBV5-1 and TRBJ2-5; no firm D call. CDR1 SGHRS and CDR2 YFSETQ come from the germline V gene. The CDR3 has 13 residues. The ends were cut back, 4 bases at V and 4 bases at J, with 11 bases in the middle. The CDR3 DNA is TGCGCCAGCAGCCTGGGGTCAGGAGAGACCCAGTACTTC. Translation: CASSLGSGETQYF.

The chain carries TRBV5-1 and TRBJ2-7; 8 nucleotides agree with TRBD1. The CDR3 has 14 amino acids. In germline, CDR1 is SGHRS, CDR2 YFSETQ. V lost 4 bases to trimming and J lost 5 bases; unmatched junction nucleotides: 8. Here the CDR3 reads CASSGGDRSHEQYF. CDR3 DNA: TGCGCCAGCAGCGGAGGGGACAGGTCTCACGAGCAGTACTTC. Combining the CDR3 with reference TRBV5-1 and TRBJ2-7 gives the whole variable domain KAGVTQTPRYLIKTRGQQVTLSCSPISGHRSVSWYQQTPGQGLQFLFEYFSETQRNKGNFPGRFSGRQFSNSRSEMNVSTLELGDSALYLCASSGGDRSHEQYFGPGTRLTVT.

The genes are TRBV10-2 and TRBJ2-7, with D unresolved. Trimming removed 9 bases from V and 1 base from J, with 13 bases in between. CDR3 length: 13 residues. Per the germline V gene, CDR1 is WSHSY and CDR2 is SAAADI. The CDR3 loop is CASGILVSYEQYF. DNA for the CDR3: TGCGCCAGTGGTATATTAGTATCCTACGAGCAGTACTTC.